This TCR beta chain was recorded in a study of cytomegalovirus exposure and HLA in healthy donors. Trimming cost V 0 bases and J 8 bases, with 8 bases left between them. Germline V gene sequence: CDR1 SGDLS, CDR2 YYNGEE. The CDR3 length is 12 residues. Points on this clone: What it binds is unknown.

Study-level findings and limits: With high specificity and sensitivity, the classifier reportedly diagnosed cytomegalovirus status. Sequence variants that were highly shared formed a cluster that was likely a sequencing artifact. As a later analysis showed, several of the most significant clusters appeared to be linked to common viral pathogens. V- and J-gene trimming in TCR beta was tied to a missense DCLRE1C variant by an analysis performed later.

The study ran its PCR with 60 Vbeta and 13 Jbeta primers. Some clones are missing from TCRdb's copy, which holds only in-frame ones; the method was immunoSEQ multiplex PCR. The sample has about 130,000 clones, 65% to 80% seen once; the top ten hold approximately 1.6%. The chain employs TRBV9 and TRBJ1-2, with D unclear. The sequenced material came from PBMCs. This sequence originates from a young woman in good health and CMV-seronegative. Here the CDR3 reads CASSVGRDGYTF. CDR3 DNA: TGTGCCAGCAGCGTAGGGAGAGACGGCTACACCTTC.